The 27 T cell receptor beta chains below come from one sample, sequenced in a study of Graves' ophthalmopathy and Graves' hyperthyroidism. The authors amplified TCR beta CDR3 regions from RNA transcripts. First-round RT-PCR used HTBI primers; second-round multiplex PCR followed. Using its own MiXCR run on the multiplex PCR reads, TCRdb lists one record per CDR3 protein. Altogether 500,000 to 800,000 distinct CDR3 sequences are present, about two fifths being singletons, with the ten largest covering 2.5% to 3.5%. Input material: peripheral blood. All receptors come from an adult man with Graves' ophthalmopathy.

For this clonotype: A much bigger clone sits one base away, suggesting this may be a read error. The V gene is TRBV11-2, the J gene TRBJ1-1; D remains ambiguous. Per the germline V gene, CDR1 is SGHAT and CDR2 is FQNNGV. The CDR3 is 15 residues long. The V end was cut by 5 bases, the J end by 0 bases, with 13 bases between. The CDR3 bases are TGTGCCAGCAGCCAAGGTGTCACCATGAACACTGAAGCTTTCTTT. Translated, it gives CASSQGVTMNTEAFF.

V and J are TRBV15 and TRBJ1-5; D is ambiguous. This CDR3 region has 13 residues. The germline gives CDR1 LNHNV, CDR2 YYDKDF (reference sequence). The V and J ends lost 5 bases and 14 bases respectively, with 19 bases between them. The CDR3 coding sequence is TGTGCCACCAGCGCTCGAGAGGTAGCCTACGAGCATTTT. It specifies CATSAREVAYEHF. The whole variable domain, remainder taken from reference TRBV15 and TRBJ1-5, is DAMVIQNPRYQVTQFGKPVTLSCSQTLNHNVMYWYQQKSSQAPKLLFHYYDKDFNNEADTPDNFQSRRPNTSFCFLDIRSPGLGDTAMYLCATSAREVAYEHFGDGTRLSIL.

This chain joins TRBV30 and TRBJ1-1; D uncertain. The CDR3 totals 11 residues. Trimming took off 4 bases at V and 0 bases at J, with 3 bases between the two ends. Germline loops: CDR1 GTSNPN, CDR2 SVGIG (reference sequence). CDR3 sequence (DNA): TGTGCCTGGATCCTGAACACTGAAGCTTTCTTT. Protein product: CAWILNTEAFF. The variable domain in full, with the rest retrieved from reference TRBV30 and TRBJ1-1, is SQTIHQWPATLVQPVGSPLSLECTVEGTSNPNLYWYRQAAGRGLQLLFYSVGIGQISSEVPQNLSASRPQDRQFILSSKKLLLSDSGFYLCAWILNTEAFFGQGTRLTVV.

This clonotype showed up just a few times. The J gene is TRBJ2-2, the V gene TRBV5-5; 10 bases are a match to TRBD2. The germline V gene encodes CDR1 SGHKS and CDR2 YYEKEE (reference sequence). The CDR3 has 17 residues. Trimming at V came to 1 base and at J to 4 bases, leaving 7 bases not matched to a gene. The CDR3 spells CASSLWSGGAVTGELFF. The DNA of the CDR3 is TGTGCCAGCAGCTTGTGGAGCGGGGGGGCAGTCACCGGGGAGCTGTTTTTT.

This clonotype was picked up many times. CDR3 amino acids: CASSPQDWNTGELFF. The CDR3 DNA follows: TGTGCCAGCAGCCCCCAGGATTGGAACACCGGGGAGCTGTTTTTT. The J gene is TRBJ2-2, the V gene TRBV7-2; no definite D call. CDR3 size: 15 residues. CDR1 and CDR2 from the germline V gene are SGHTA and FQGNSA. V was pared by 5 bases and J by 1 base, with 11 bases between.

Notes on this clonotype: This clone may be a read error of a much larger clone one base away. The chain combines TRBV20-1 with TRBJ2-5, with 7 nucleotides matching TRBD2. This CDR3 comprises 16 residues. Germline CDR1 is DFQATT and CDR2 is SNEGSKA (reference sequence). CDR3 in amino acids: CSASLGLVGDQGTQYF. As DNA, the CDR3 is TGCAGTGCAAGCCTCGGACTAGTCGGCGACCAAGGGACCCAGTACTTC.

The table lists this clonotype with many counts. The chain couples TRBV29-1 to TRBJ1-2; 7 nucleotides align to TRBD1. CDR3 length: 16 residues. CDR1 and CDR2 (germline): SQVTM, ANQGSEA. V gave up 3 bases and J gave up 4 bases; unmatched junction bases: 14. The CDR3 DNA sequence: TGCAGCGTTGAGGGGCTTTTAGGGGGCGTAGGCTATGGCTACACCTTC. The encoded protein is CSVEGLLGGVGYGYTF.

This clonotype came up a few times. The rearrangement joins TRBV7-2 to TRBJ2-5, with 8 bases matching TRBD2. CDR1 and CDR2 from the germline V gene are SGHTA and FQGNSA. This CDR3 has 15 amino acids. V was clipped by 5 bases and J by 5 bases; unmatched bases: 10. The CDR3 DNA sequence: TGTGCCAGCAGCCCCATGGGGCGGGGGGCTGAGACCCAGTACTTC. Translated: CASSPMGRGAETQYF.

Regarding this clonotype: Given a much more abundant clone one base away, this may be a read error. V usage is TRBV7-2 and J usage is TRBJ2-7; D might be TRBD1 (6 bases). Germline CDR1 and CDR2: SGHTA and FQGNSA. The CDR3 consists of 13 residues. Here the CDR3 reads CASSRDNHYEQCF. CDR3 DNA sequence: TGTGCCAGCAGCCGGGACAATCACTACGAGCAGTGCTTC. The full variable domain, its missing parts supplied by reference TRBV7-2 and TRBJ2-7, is GAGVSQSPSNKVTEKGKDVELRCDPISGHTALYWYRQSLGQGLEFLIYFQGNSAPDKSGLPSDRFSAERTGGSVSTLTIQRTQQEDSAVYLCASSRDNHYEQCFGPGTRLTVT.

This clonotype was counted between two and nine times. The CDR3 loop reads CATSRVAGGENTQYF. CDR3 in DNA: TGTGCCACCAGCAGAGTAGCGGGGGGGGAAAATACGCAGTATTTT. The chain carries TRBV15 and TRBJ2-3; 11 bases agree with TRBD2. The CDR3 is 15 amino acids. Germline V gene sequence: CDR1 LNHNV, CDR2 YYDKDF (reference sequence). V was pared by 1 base and J by 7 bases, with 4 bases of the junction left unmatched.

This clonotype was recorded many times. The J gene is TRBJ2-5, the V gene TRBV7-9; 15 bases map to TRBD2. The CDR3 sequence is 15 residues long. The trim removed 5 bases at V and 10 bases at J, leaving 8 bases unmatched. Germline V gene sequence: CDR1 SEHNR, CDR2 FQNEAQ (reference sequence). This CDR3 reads CASSTGLAGGLDQYF. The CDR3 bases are TGTGCCAGCAGCACGGGACTAGCGGGGGGCCTGGACCAGTACTTC.

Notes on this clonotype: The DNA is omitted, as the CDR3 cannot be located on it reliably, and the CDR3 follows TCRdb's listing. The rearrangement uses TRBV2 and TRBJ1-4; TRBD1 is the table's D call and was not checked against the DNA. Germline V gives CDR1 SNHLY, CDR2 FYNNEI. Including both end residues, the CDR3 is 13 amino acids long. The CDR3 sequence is CASSRTGVKNCFF.

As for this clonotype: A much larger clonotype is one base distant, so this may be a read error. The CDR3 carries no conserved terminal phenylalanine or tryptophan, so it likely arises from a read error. The chain's CDR3 is CASSPAGEETQYL. In DNA form, the CDR3 reads TGTGCCAGCAGCCCGGCCGGGGAAGAGACCCAGTACCTC. V and J are TRBV28 and TRBJ2-5; tentative D call: TRBD2 (5 bases). Germline CDR1 and CDR2: MDHEN and SYDVKM. The CDR3 contains 13 residues. Trimming removed 6 bases from V and 3 bases from J, with 11 bases in between.

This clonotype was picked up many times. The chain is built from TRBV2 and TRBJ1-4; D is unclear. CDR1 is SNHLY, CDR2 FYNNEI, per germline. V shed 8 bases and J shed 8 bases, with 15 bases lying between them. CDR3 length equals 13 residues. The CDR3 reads CASRLGVEEKLFF. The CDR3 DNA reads TGTGCCAGCCGCCTCGGGGTGGAAGAAAAACTGTTTTTT.

CDR3 nucleotides: TGTGCCAGCAGTTACTCGAGCTCGGGGGGCCGTTTTGAAGCTTTCTTT. Translating it yields CASSYSSSGGRFEAFF. The chain has TRBV6-6 and TRBJ1-1, with D possibly TRBD1 on 6 matching bases. V lost 0 bases and J 7 bases, leaving 18 bases between the germline ends. The CDR3 runs 16 residues. The germline CDR1 and CDR2 sequences are MNHNY and SVGAGI (reference sequence).

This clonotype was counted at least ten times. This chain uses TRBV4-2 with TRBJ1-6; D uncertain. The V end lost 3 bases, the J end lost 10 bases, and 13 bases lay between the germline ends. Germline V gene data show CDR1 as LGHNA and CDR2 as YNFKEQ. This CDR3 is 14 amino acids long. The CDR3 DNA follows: TGTGCCAGCAGCCACGGCGGGAGTAGATCACCCCTCCACTTT. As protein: CASSHGGSRSPLHF.

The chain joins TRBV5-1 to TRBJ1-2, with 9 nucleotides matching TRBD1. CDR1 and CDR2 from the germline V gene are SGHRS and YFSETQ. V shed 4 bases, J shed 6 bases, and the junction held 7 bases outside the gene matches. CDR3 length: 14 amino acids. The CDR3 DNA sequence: TGCGCCAGCAGCGAAGGGACAGGGTCCCATGGCTACACCTTC. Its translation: CASSEGTGSHGYTF.

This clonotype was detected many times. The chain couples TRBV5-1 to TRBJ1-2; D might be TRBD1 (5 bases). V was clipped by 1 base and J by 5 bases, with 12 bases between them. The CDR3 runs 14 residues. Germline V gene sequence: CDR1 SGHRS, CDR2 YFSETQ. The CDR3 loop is CASSLWGSSYGYTF. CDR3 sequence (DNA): TGCGCCAGCAGCTTGTGGGGGAGTTCGTATGGCTACACCTTC.

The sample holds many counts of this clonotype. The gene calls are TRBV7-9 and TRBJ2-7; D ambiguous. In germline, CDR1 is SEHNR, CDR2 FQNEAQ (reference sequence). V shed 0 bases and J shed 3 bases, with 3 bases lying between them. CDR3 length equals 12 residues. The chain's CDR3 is CASSLAHYEQYF. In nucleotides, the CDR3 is TGTGCCAGCAGCTTAGCACACTACGAGCAGTACTTC.

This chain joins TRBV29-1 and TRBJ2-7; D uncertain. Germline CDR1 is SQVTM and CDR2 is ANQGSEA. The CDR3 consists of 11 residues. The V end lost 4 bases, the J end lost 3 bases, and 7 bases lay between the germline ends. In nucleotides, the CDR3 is TGCAGCGTTGCGGACGGCTACGAGCAGTACTTC. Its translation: CSVADGYEQYF.

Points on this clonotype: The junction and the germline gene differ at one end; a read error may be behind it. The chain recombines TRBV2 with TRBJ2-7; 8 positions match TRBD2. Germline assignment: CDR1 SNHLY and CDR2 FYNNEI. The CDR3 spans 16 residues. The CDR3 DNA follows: TGCGCCAGCAGCCTGCGCAGCGGGGGCCGGGACTACGAGCAGTACTTC. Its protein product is CASSLRSGGRDYEQYF.

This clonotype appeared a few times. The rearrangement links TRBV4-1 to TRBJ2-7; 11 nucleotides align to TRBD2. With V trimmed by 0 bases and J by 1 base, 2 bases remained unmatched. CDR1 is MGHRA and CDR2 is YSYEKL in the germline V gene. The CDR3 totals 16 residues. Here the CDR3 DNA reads TGCGCCAGCAGCCAAGATAGGACTAGCGGGTCCTACGAGCAGTACTTC. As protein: CASSQDRTSGSYEQYF.

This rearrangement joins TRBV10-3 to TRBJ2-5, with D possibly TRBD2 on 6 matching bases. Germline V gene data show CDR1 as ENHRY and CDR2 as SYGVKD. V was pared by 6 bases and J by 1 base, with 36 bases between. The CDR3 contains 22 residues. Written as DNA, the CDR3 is TGTGCCATCAGCCCCCCAACCGGGGCAGCTACGACGCGGGGTCAAATCCAAGAGACCCAGTACTTC. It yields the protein CAISPPTGAATTRGQIQETQYF.

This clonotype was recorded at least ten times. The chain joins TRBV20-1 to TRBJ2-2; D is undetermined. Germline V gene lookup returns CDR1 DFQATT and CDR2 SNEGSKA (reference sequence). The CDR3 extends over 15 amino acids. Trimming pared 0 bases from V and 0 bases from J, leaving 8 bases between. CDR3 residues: CSARDWTANTGELFF. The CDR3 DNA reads TGCAGTGCTAGAGACTGGACGGCGAACACCGGGGAGCTGTTTTTT.

CDR3 loop: CSVALPTARGYTF. CDR3 nucleotide sequence: TGCAGCGTTGCCCTCCCGACGGCGCGTGGCTACACCTTC. The gene calls are TRBV29-1 and TRBJ1-2, with D hard to call. This CDR3 is 13 amino acids long. The V and J ends lost 4 bases and 7 bases respectively, with 16 bases between them. Germline V gene data show CDR1 as SQVTM and CDR2 as ANQGSEA. Complete variable domain (other parts from reference TRBV29-1 and TRBJ1-2): SAVISQKPSRDICQRGTSLTIQCQVDSQVTMMFWYRQQPGQSLTLIATANQGSEATYESGFVIDKFPISRPNLTFSTLTVSNMSPEDSSIYLCSVALPTARGYTFGSGTRLTVV.

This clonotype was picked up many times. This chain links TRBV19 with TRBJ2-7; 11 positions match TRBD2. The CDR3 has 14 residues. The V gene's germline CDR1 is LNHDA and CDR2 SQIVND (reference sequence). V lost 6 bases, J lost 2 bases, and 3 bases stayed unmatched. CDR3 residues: CASRTTSGTYEQYF. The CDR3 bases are TGTGCCAGTAGAACGACTAGCGGGACCTACGAGCAGTACTTC.

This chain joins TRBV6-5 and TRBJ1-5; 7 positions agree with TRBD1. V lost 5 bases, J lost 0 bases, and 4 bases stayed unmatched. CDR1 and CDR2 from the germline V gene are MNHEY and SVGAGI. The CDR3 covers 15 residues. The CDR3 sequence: CASSAGTVSNQPQHF. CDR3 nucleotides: TGTGCCAGCAGTGCCGGGACAGTTAGCAATCAGCCCCAGCATTTT.